This TCR beta chain stems from a study of regulatory T cells in long-lasting Graves disease. Indicated time point: persistent/refractory GD, antithyroid drugs over 5 years with positive TRAb. TCR sequences were obtained from RNA taken from PBMCs. The CDR3 contains 16 residues. The V gene end was trimmed by 1 base and the J gene end by 7 bases; junction bases not matched to a gene: 10. CDR1 and CDR2 from the germline V gene are SGHTA and FQGNSA. Arm-PCR of CDR3 regions and iRepertoire HTBI primers were used to build TCR beta libraries. A single record per CDR3 protein comes from TCRdb applying MiXCR to the multiplex PCR reads. The data hold around 400,000 distinct CDR3 sequences, with roughly a quarter observed a single time. Study-wide points: Preferential use of TRBV28, TRBJ1-2 and TRBJ2-5 was seen in persistent disease. TCR diversity in persistent Graves' patients was below that of newly diagnosed ones. The study found persistent patients shared more public clonotypes (roughly 2,500) than new patients (966).

This clonotype was seen ten or more times. Its antigen is unidentified. The J gene is TRBJ2-5, the V gene TRBV7-2, with TRBD1 identical over 9 bases. The sample consisted of peripheral blood mononuclear cells (PBMCs), taken when the disease was refractory, from a patient treated with antithyroid drugs. This clonotype was obtained from a female donor with Graves disease. Written as DNA, the CDR3 is TGTGCCAGCAGCTTAGGCCGGGACAGGGTCGAGGGGACCCAGTACTTC. Residues: CASSLGRDRVEGTQYF. The full variable domain, in which reference TRBV7-2 and TRBJ2-5 provide the parts outside the CDR3, is GAGVSQSPSNKVTEKGKDVELRCDPISGHTALYWYRQSLGQGLEFLIYFQGNSAPDKSGLPSDRFSAERTGGSVSTLTIQRTQQEDSAVYLCASSLGRDRVEGTQYFGPGTRLLVL.